One and the same sample provided the 10 T cell receptor beta chains below, sequenced in a study of blood T cell repertoires in COVID-19. The repertoire was sequenced with immunoSEQ multiplex PCR; TCRdb's copy has only in-frame clones and lacks some. The sample gives 65,000 or so clones, roughly 80% of which show up once; approximately 6.8% is in the top ten. The sequenced sample was peripheral blood. The receptors shown here come from a woman in her forties or fifties with active or convalescent COVID-19.

CDR3: CASSESWLAAETQYF. CDR3 nucleotide sequence: TGTGCCAGCAGTGAAAGTTGGCTCGCCGCAGAGACCCAGTACTTC. This rearrangement joins TRBV2 to TRBJ2-5, with unresolved D. This CDR3 region has 15 residues. Trimming took off 2 bases at V and 4 bases at J, with 14 bases between the two ends. Per the germline V gene, CDR1 is SNHLY and CDR2 is FYNNEI. The entire variable domain, with the rest obtained from reference TRBV2 and TRBJ2-5, is as follows: EPEVTQTPSHQVTQMGQEVILRCVPISNHLYFYWYRQILGQKVEFLVSFYNNEISEKSEIFDDQFSVERPDGSNFTLKIRSTKLEDSAMYFCASSESWLAAETQYFGPGTRLLVL.

DNA for the CDR3: TGTGCCAGTAGTCTGGACAGGAGTAATGAAAAACTGTTTTTT. Protein sequence: CASSLDRSNEKLFF. The chain combines TRBV19 with TRBJ1-4; 7 bases line up with TRBD1. Per germline, CDR1 LNHDA and CDR2 SQIVND (reference sequence). This CDR3 is 14 amino acids long. J gave up 4 bases and V 5 bases, and 4 bases lay outside the gene matches.

V gene TRBV14 combines with J gene TRBJ1-2, with 8 bases that match TRBD1. This CDR3 comprises 13 residues. In germline, CDR1 is SGHDN, CDR2 FVKESK. After removal of 2 bases from V and 7 bases from J, the junction contained 3 bases not matched to a gene. In nucleotides, the CDR3 is TGTGCCAGCAGCCAAAGGACAGGGTTTGGCTACACCTTC. Translating gives CASSQRTGFGYTF.

The chain uses TRBV9 and TRBJ1-4, with 10 bases matching TRBD1. CDR3 length: 16 amino acids. Germline assignment: CDR1 SGDLS and CDR2 YYNGEE. V trimming: 0 bases; J trimming: 3 bases; junction bases outside the gene matches: 2. CDR3 in amino acids: CASSVGGTGANEKLFF. In nucleotides, the CDR3 is TGTGCCAGCAGCGTAGGGGGGACAGGGGCTAATGAAAAACTGTTTTTT.

V usage is TRBV11-2 and J usage is TRBJ1-2, with no clear D. The V and J ends lost 5 bases and 5 bases respectively, with 12 bases between them. This CDR3 has 13 residues. CDR1 is SGHAT, CDR2 FQNNGV, per germline. The CDR3 DNA sequence: TGTGCCAGCAGCGCCGGTCCCGATTATGGCTACACCTTC. Its translation: CASSAGPDYGYTF. The full variable domain, its missing parts supplied by reference TRBV11-2 and TRBJ1-2, is EAGVAQSPRYKIIEKRQSVAFWCNPISGHATLYWYQQILGQGPKLLIQFQNNGVVDDSQLPKDRFSAERLKGVDSTLKIQPAKLEDSAVYLCASSAGPDYGYTFGSGTRLTVV.

There are a few counts of this clone. The chain is built from TRBV18 and TRBJ1-5, with a possible D match to TRBD1 (5 bases). The CDR3 is 13 residues long. Germline V gene lookup returns CDR1 KGHSH and CDR2 LQKENI. V was trimmed by 3 bases and J by 9 bases, leaving 12 bases between them. CDR3 sequence reads: CASSPGPRMPQHF. DNA of the CDR3: TGTGCCAGCTCACCGGGGCCTCGGATGCCCCAGCATTTT.

This chain uses TRBV9 with TRBJ2-2, with unresolved D. The CDR3 spans 14 residues. V was cut by 3 bases and J by 6 bases, with 12 bases left in between. In germline, CDR1 is SGDLS, CDR2 YYNGEE. The CDR3, as DNA: TGTGCCAGCAGCGCCCAAGAGGATGCCGGGGAGCTGTTTTTT. It yields the protein CASSAQEDAGELFF.

This clone was observed a handful of times. The chain joins TRBV5-1 to TRBJ2-5, with TRBD1 matching over 7 bases. The CDR3 runs to 14 residues. The germline V gene encodes CDR1 SGHRS and CDR2 YFSETQ. Trimming cost V 10 bases and J 2 bases; bases outside gene matches: 11. CDR3 residues: CASQGWTGQETQYF. CDR3 bases: TGCGCCTCTCAGGGATGGACAGGACAAGAGACCCAGTACTTC.

This clone occurred a few times. The rearrangement links TRBV4-2 to TRBJ2-7; tentative D call: TRBD2 (7 bases). The V gene lost 3 bases and the J gene lost 1 base, with 19 bases spanning the gap. Looked up from germline, CDR1 is LGHNA and CDR2 is YNFKEQ. The CDR3 spans 17 residues. In DNA, the CDR3 is TGTGCCAGCAGCCAGGAGGGGGGGGCGCTAGGATCCTACGAGCAGTACTTC. Translated: CASSQEGGALGSYEQYF.

The rearrangement joins TRBV29-1 to TRBJ2-2; D is ambiguous. Trimming cost V 4 bases and J 0 bases, with 6 bases left between them. This CDR3 is built from 13 residues. The germline gives CDR1 SQVTM, CDR2 ANQGSEA. CDR3 DNA sequence: TGCAGCGTTGGGCTCGCGAACACCGGGGAGCTGTTTTTT. This translates into CSVGLANTGELFF.